This TCR beta chain was identified in a study of T-cell reconstitution after alpha-beta-depleted transplantation in children. General study findings and limits: Recipient T cells and thymic progenitors that survived were the source of the high TCRbeta diversity seen at day 60 in some patients. By about two months after transplant, alpha-beta T cells reportedly arose from several hundred graft clones that had expanded.

CDR3 length: 14 residues. The germline V gene encodes CDR1 SGHRS and CDR2 YFSETQ. J gave up 3 bases and V 7 bases, and 6 bases lay outside the gene matches. This clonotype was observed at least ten times. Its specificity is unknown. This sample's TCRbeta library carried unique molecular identifier barcodes. TCRdb itself ran the PCR reads through MiXCR, one entry per CDR3 protein. This sample has some 350,000 distinct CDR3 sequences, with roughly 17% found just once. This receptor was taken from a male patient between 2 and 10 years old who had a stem cell transplant for acute lymphoblastic leukemia, so the T cells may come from the graft donor. The V and J genes are TRBV5-1 and TRBJ2-3; 9 bases are a match to TRBD1. The source material was PBMCs, mostly from graft donor cells, sampled 360 days after TCRalphabeta/CD19-depleted stem cell transplant. In DNA, the CDR3 is TGCGCCAGCTCGCCGGGACAGGGAACAGATACGCAGTATTTT. Its protein is CASSPGQGTDTQYF.